The 16 T cell receptor beta chains below come from one sample, sequenced in a study of Tregs in tolerant kidney transplant recipients. TCRdb's copy holds only in-frame clones and misses some; the assay was immunoSEQ multiplex PCR. The sample has about 48,000 clones, and its top ten clones hold roughly 0.85%. This sample comprised CD4+ T cells from blood, obtained before the transplant. The receptor source for this set is a human donor who received a combined kidney and bone marrow transplant.

Concerning this clone: Read coverage stops 3 residues before the CDR3 terminus; the germline J gene supplies the remainder. J is TRBJ2-1 and V is TRBV19; TRBD2 matches at 7 bases. V lost 5 bases and J lost 0; bases outside the gene matches: 10. Per the germline V gene, CDR1 is LNHDA and CDR2 is SQIVND (reference sequence). The CDR3 totals 17 residues. The CDR3 loop is CASSVSTSSRSYNEQFF. CDR3 DNA (partial): TGTGCCAGTAGTGTCTCGACTAGCAGCCGCTCCTACAATGAG. Looking up the rest from reference TRBV19 and TRBJ2-1 gives the full variable domain: DGGITQSPKYLFRKEGQNVTLSCEQNLNHDAMYWYRQDPGQGLRLIYYSQIVNDFQKGDIAEGYSVSREKKESFPLTVTSAQKNPTAFYLCASSVSTSSRSYNEQFFGPGTRLTVL.

Remarks on this clone: The CDR3 end falls 3 residues outside the read, so it is completed with the germline J gene. This chain joins TRBV7-3 and TRBJ2-1; 12 bases map to TRBD2. The CDR3 spans 16 residues. Germline trimming cut 5 bases from V and 6 bases from J; bases unmatched to any gene: 8. CDR1 and CDR2 from the germline V gene are SGHTA and FQGTGA. The sequenced CDR3 bases are TGTGCCAGCAGCCAGAGGACTAGCGGGACCTTCAATGAG. Translating gives CASSQRTSGTFNE. The whole CDR3 region reads CASSQRTSGTFNEQFF.

As to this clone: Read sequence stops 3 residues before the CDR3 end, and the germline J gene provides the missing end. The V call is TRBV19, the J call TRBJ1-2; 7 bases match TRBD1. Trimming took 6 bases from V and 0 from J; bases not matched to a gene: 4. From germline, CDR1 is LNHDA and CDR2 SQIVND (reference sequence). There are 14 residues in the CDR3. The covered CDR3 bases are TGTGCCAGTAGAACCAGGGGGGCTAACTATGGC. Encoded protein: CASRTRGANYG. The CDR3 reads in full as CASRTRGANYGYTF.

Note on this clone: The sequence runs out 3 residues before the end of the CDR3; the remainder is reconstructed from the germline J gene. V is TRBV19 and J is TRBJ1-5, with D uncertain. V was trimmed by 6 bases and J by 7 bases, leaving 10 bases between them. The CDR3 contains 12 residues. In germline, CDR1 is LNHDA, CDR2 SQIVND (reference sequence). CDR3 DNA, as far as it was read: TGTGCCAGTAGGCTAAACTGGCAGCCC. Its protein is CASRLNWQP. The whole CDR3 sequence is CASRLNWQPQHF.

Partial CDR3 DNA: TGCGCCAGCAGCTTGAGGGGGGCTAGCGGGGCGTATGAG. It codes for CASSLRGASGAYE. The full CDR3 sequence reads CASSLRGASGAYEQFF. V usage is TRBV5-1 and J usage is TRBJ2-1, with 9 bases fitting TRBD2. The observed sequence ends 3 residues before the CDR3 terminus, with the missing tail filled in from the germline J gene. The CDR3 spans 16 residues. J lost 8 bases, V lost 1 base, and 10 bases had no gene match. The V gene's germline CDR1 is SGHRS and CDR2 YFSETQ.

In regard to this clone: The CDR3 extends 3 residues past the end of the read, so its final part is completed from the germline J gene. The gene calls are TRBV6-2 or TRBV6-3 and TRBJ2-7, with a possible D match to TRBD1 (5 bases). Trimming took off 4 bases at V and 3 bases at J, with 7 bases between the two ends. Germline CDR1 and CDR2: MNHEY and SVGEGT. The length of the CDR3 is 12 residues. The CDR3 DNA, read in part, is TGTGCCAGCAGTTTTAGGGGCTACGAG. Translating it yields CASSFRGYE. The complete CDR3 reads CASSFRGYEQYF.

Comment on this clone: From the germline J gene comes the end of the CDR3, since the read stops 3 residues before it. The chain employs TRBV20-1 and TRBJ2-7; the D gene is possibly TRBD2 (6 bases). The CDR3 consists of 14 residues. Per the germline V gene, CDR1 is DFQATT and CDR2 is SNEGSKA (reference sequence). Deletions cut 5 bases from V and 0 bases from J, with 14 bases between. Incomplete CDR3 DNA: TGCAGTGCTTTCCGCGGGCGGGACTCCTACGAG. Its protein is CSAFRGRDSYE. The whole CDR3 protein is CSAFRGRDSYEQYF.

Regarding this clone: The read finishes 3 residues shy of the CDR3 end, and the germline J gene is used to complete it. The rearrangement joins TRBV5-6 to TRBJ2-7, with D possibly being TRBD1 (6 bases). The CDR3 covers 13 residues. From germline, CDR1 is SGHDT and CDR2 YYEEEE. The V end was cut by 7 bases, the J end by 0 bases, with 11 bases between. The CDR3 is CASGGLSSYEQYF. The DNA read from the CDR3 is TGTGCCAGCGGGGGCCTAAGCTCCTACGAG.

Concerning this clone: Read data end 3 residues before the CDR3 end; the end is taken from the germline J gene. The chain recombines TRBV29-1 with TRBJ2-1; 10 bases fit TRBD2. The germline V gene has CDR1 SQVTM and CDR2 ANQGSEA. V lost 7 bases and J lost 4; bases outside the gene matches: 10. The CDR3 totals 15 residues. CDR3 in amino acids: CSGTPTSGPYNEQFF. CDR3 bases read: TGCAGCGGCACCCCGACTAGCGGGCCATACAATGAG.

Note on this clone: The sequenced fragment ends 3 residues before the CDR3 boundary, so the rest is inferred from the germline J gene. This chain links TRBV20-1 with TRBJ2-7; 9 nucleotides line up with TRBD2. The CDR3 extends over 14 amino acids. J was trimmed by 2 bases and V by 5 bases; bases with no gene match: 7. Germline values: CDR1 DFQATT, CDR2 SNEGSKA (reference sequence). The part of the CDR3 DNA that was read is TGCAGTGCTTCCCCTAGCGGGACCCCCTACGAG. Protein product: CSASPSGTPYE. The whole CDR3 is CSASPSGTPYEQYF.

With respect to this clone: The read ends 3 residues before the CDR3 terminus; that terminus is restored from the germline J gene. J is TRBJ1-4 and V is TRBV16; 10 bases agree with TRBD1. The V and J ends lost 4 bases and 7 bases, in that order; junction bases with no gene match: 3. Germline CDR1 and CDR2: KGHSY and FQNENV. The CDR3 covers 14 residues. CDR3 bases read: TGTGCCAGCAGCCGGGACAGGGGTTTTGAAAAA. Protein sequence: CASSRDRGFEK. In full, the CDR3 reads CASSRDRGFEKLFF.

Comments on this clone: The missing CDR3 end, 3 residues past where the read stops, is filled in from the germline J gene. The chain combines TRBV30 with TRBJ1-5; 7 bases line up with TRBD1. Germline values: CDR1 GTSNPN, CDR2 SVGIG (reference sequence). Trimming at V came to 2 bases and at J to 6 bases, leaving 10 bases not matched to a gene. The CDR3 has 15 residues. The sequenced CDR3 bases are TGTGCCTGGAGTTCCGGGACAGCCATCGGTCAGCCC. It encodes CAWSSGTAIGQP. The complete CDR3 protein is CAWSSGTAIGQPQHF.

CDR3 bases read: TGCGCCAGCAGCTGGGGGACAGGGGCCTTGAACACCGGGGAG. Translation: CASSWGTGALNTGE. The full-length CDR3 reads as CASSWGTGALNTGELFF. The chain carries TRBV5-1 and TRBJ2-2; 10 bases fit TRBD1. Read sequence stops 3 residues before the CDR3 end, and the germline J gene provides the missing end. CDR3 size: 17 residues. The V gene end was trimmed by 3 bases and the J gene end by 1 base; junction bases not matched to a gene: 6. The V gene's germline CDR1 is SGHRS and CDR2 YFSETQ.

To note about this clone: The read gets to within 3 residues of the CDR3 end, and the germline J gene fills in the rest. The chain links TRBV5-1 to TRBJ2-7; perhaps TRBD1 as D (5 bases). This CDR3 spans 15 amino acids. CDR1 and CDR2 (germline): SGHRS, YFSETQ. The V and J ends lost 0 bases and 3 bases respectively, with 13 bases between them. The CDR3 DNA, read in part, is TGCGCCAGCAGCTTGGCCTCAGAAGGGGTCTACGAG. Amino acid sequence: CASSLASEGVYE. The whole CDR3 protein reads CASSLASEGVYEQYF.

Concerning this clone: Sequencing ends 3 residues short of the CDR3 end; the germline J gene provides the rest. The chain links TRBV20-1 to TRBJ2-5, with a weak D call TRBD2 (5 bases). Germline CDR1 is DFQATT and CDR2 is SNEGSKA (reference sequence). Trimming stripped 3 bases from V and 4 bases from J, with 15 bases between. The CDR3 totals 14 residues. Incomplete CDR3 DNA: TGCAGTGCTAGGTTGGCCCTAGCTATAGAGACC. Amino acids: CSARLALAIET. In full, the CDR3 reads CSARLALAIETQYF.

On this clone: The observed sequence ends 3 residues before the CDR3 terminus, with the missing tail filled in from the germline J gene. The chain combines TRBV18 with TRBJ1-3; 9 nucleotides agree with TRBD1. The CDR3 totals 16 residues. The V gene end was trimmed by 3 bases and the J gene end by 1 base; junction bases not matched to a gene: 4. CDR1 KGHSH and CDR2 LQKENI come from the germline V gene. CDR3: CASSPDRGLSGNTIYF. The CDR3 bases that were read are TGTGCCAGCTCACCGGACAGGGGCTTATCTGGAAACACC.